The sequence of this T cell receptor (beta chain) was determined in a study of blood T cell repertoires in COVID-19. The wider study: Sources were T cells, B-cell-depleted T cells, or PBMCs; the material itself was cDNA or gDNA.

Original analysis: Amplifying reference gene primers gave estimates of nucleated cell counts. This table comes from immunoSEQ multiplex PCR, and its TCRdb copy is limited to in-frame clones, with some not included. V, J and clone size are those of that table, while D and trimming were read from the DNA. The table shows 200,000 to 250,000 clones, with around 90% occurring only once. The CDR3 runs 13 residues. Seattle-derived patients entered the study during active infection and were followed longitudinally. This receptor was obtained from a man aged 25 to 45 with COVID-19, enrolled during active disease. The sample taken for sequencing was peripheral blood. The chain recombines TRBV21-1 with TRBJ2-7; the table's D call TRBD2 went unverified against the DNA. TRBV21-1 is a recognized pseudogene. CDR3 amino acids: CASSKGTTYEQYF. CDR3 coding DNA: TGTGCCAGCAGCAAAGGGACTACCTACGAGCAGTACTTC.